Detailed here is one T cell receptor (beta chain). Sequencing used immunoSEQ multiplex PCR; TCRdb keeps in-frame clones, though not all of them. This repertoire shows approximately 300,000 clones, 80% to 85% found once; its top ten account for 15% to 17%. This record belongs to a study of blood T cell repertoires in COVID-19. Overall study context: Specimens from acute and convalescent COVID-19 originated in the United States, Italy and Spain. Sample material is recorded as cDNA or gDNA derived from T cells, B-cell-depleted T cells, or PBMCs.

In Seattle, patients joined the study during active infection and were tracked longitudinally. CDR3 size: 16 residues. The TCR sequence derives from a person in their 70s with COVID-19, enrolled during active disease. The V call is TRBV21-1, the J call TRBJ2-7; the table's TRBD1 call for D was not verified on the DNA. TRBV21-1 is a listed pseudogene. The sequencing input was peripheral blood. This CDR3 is CASSKGPGQGAYEQYF. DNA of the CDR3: TGTGCCAGCAGCAAAGGGCCGGGACAGGGGGCCTACGAGCAGTACTTC.